What follows are 2 T cell receptor beta chains derived from one specimen sequenced in a study of technical replicates of blood from a few donors. Profiling relied on immunoSEQ multiplex PCR, and the TCRdb table lists in-frame clones only, not all of them. The sample records tens of thousands of clones, more than 85% being singletons. The sample taken for sequencing was T cells isolated from PBMCs. The receptors derive from a human donor in good health.

This chain joins TRBV4-2 and TRBJ2-3; 10 nucleotides agree with TRBD2. Losses at the gene ends were 6 bases for V and 0 bases for J; bases not matched to a gene: 12. The germline gives CDR1 LGHNA, CDR2 YNFKEQ. The CDR3 spans 18 residues. As DNA, the CDR3 is TGTGCCAGCAGGAAAGGGTCGACTAGCGGGTTAAGCACAGATACGCAGTATTTT. Its protein is CASRKGSTSGLSTDTQYF.

The chain links TRBV9 to TRBJ2-1; 8 bases line up with TRBD2. CDR1 SGDLS and CDR2 YYNGEE come from the germline V gene. V trimming: 0 bases; J trimming: 7 bases; junction bases outside the gene matches: 15. The CDR3 extends over 18 amino acids. For the CDR3, the DNA is TGTGCCAGCAGCGTAGCTCCTCTCGGCGGGGGGTTCGGGAATGAGCAGTTCTTC. Protein product: CASSVAPLGGGFGNEQFF.